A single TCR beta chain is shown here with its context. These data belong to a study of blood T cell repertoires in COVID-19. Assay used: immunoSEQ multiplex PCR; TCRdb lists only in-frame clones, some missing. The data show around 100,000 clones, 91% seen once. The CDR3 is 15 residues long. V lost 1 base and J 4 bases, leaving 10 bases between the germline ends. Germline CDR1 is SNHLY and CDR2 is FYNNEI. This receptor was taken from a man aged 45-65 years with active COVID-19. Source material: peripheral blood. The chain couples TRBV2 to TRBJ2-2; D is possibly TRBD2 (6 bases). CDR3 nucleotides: TGTGCCAGCAGTGAAGGGCAGGGAGGCACCGGGGAGCTGTTTTTT. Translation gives CASSEGQGGTGELFF. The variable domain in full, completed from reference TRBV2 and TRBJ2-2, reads EPEVTQTPSHQVTQMGQEVILRCVPISNHLYFYWYRQILGQKVEFLVSFYNNEISEKSEIFDDQFSVERPDGSNFTLKIRSTKLEDSAMYFCASSEGQGGTGELFFGEGSRLTVL.